The 9 T cell receptor beta chains below all came from one sample that was sequenced in a study of blood T cells in healthy people across ages. With a J-beta primer mix and a sample-barcoded 5' primer, a second PCR ran roughly 7 to 11 cycles. TCRdb processed the 5' RACE reads anew with MiXCR; each CDR3 protein has one entry. In the table there are approximately 1.5 million distinct CDR3 sequences, approximately 39% of which are singletons. The sample consisted of blood. These receptor sequences come from a woman aged 18-29 years in good health.

This CDR3 is CSVEGTGIGNEQYF. The CDR3 DNA reads TGCAGCGTTGAAGGGACAGGGATCGGGAACGAGCAGTACTTC. The rearrangement joins TRBV29-1 to TRBJ2-7; 8 nucleotides line up with TRBD1. There are 14 residues in the CDR3. Germline loops: CDR1 SQVTM, CDR2 ANQGSEA. V trimming: 1 base; J trimming: 5 bases; junction bases outside the gene matches: 7.

Only a few counts were recorded for this clonotype. This chain links TRBV12-3 or TRBV12-4 with TRBJ1-2; a possible D gene is TRBD1 (5 bases). This CDR3 comprises 13 residues. V was pared by 7 bases and J by 7 bases, with 16 bases between. Here the CDR3 reads CASTSPGAFGYTF. The CDR3 nucleotides are TGTGCCAGCACATCTCCTGGGGCGTTTGGCTACACCTTC.

The gene calls are TRBV29-1 and TRBJ2-1; maybe TRBD1 (6 bases). This CDR3 has 18 amino acids. Looked up from germline, CDR1 is SQVTM and CDR2 is ANQGSEA. V was trimmed by 0 bases and J by 2 bases, leaving 20 bases between them. CDR3 coding DNA: TGCAGCGTTGAAGATCTCAGGGACATTTGGTACCCCTACAATGAGCAGTTCTTC. Its translation: CSVEDLRDIWYPYNEQFF.

This sequence joins TRBV15 and TRBJ2-2; D possibly corresponds to TRBD2 (7 bases). The V end lost 4 bases, the J end lost 0 bases, and 12 bases lay between the germline ends. Germline V CDR1 and CDR2: LNHNV, YYDKDF (reference sequence). The CDR3 consists of 16 residues. The CDR3 DNA is TGTGCCACCAGCACAGAGGGGGGGACGAACACCGGGGAGCTGTTTTTT. As protein: CATSTEGGTNTGELFF.

The chain employs TRBV7-2 and TRBJ1-1; unclear D gene. Germline assignment: CDR1 SGHTA and CDR2 FQGNSA. Between the trimmed V and J ends, which lost 3 bases and 1 base, there was a span of 9 bases. This CDR3 is built from 14 residues. CDR3 protein: CASSFSGRNTEAFF. In nucleotides, the CDR3 is TGTGCCAGCAGCTTCTCCGGGAGGAACACTGAAGCTTTCTTT.

The V call is TRBV20-1, the J call TRBJ2-2; TRBD2 matches at 8 bases. The length of the CDR3 is 14 residues. After removal of 4 bases from V and 1 base from J, the junction contained 2 bases not matched to a gene. The V gene's germline CDR1 is DFQATT and CDR2 SNEGSKA (reference sequence). The CDR3 spells CSAIRGGNTGELFF. CDR3 DNA: TGCAGTGCTATACGGGGGGGGAACACCGGGGAGCTGTTTTTT.

This clonotype was found once. This chain uses TRBV28 with TRBJ2-7; D possibly matches TRBD1 or TRBD2 (5 bases each). The CDR3 sequence is 15 residues long. Germline CDR1 and CDR2: MDHEN and SYDVKM. V was pared by 7 bases and J by 0 bases, with 16 bases between. The CDR3 here is CASTNVGAGSYEQYF. CDR3 DNA: TGTGCCAGCACCAATGTCGGGGCGGGCTCCTACGAGCAGTACTTC. The full variable domain, in which reference TRBV28 and TRBJ2-7 provide the parts outside the CDR3, is DVKVTQSSRYLVKRTGEKVFLECVQDMDHENMFWYRQDPGLGLRLIYFSYDVKMKEKGDIPEGYSVSREKKERFSLILESASTNQTSMYLCASTNVGAGSYEQYFGPGTRLTVT.

The chain has TRBV7-6 and TRBJ2-5; TRBD2 is a possible D gene (5 bases). Germline loops: CDR1 SGHVS, CDR2 FNYEAQ. The length of the CDR3 is 15 residues. The germline V and J ends were trimmed by 5 bases and 5 bases, with 18 bases remaining between them. CDR3 bases: TGTGCCAGCAGCCCCCAAGCGGATCCCGGGGAGACCCAGTACTTC. Translation gives CASSPQADPGETQYF.

This clonotype was counted only a few times. The chain employs TRBV7-2 and TRBJ2-7; D call uncertain. This CDR3 has 15 amino acids. CDR1 is SGHTA and CDR2 is FQGNSA in the germline V gene. Trimming pared 0 bases from V and 2 bases from J, leaving 11 bases between. CDR3 sequence (DNA): TGTGCCAGCAGCTTAGCGTCTAGTCCAGCCTACGAGCAGTACTTC. Protein product: CASSLASSPAYEQYF.